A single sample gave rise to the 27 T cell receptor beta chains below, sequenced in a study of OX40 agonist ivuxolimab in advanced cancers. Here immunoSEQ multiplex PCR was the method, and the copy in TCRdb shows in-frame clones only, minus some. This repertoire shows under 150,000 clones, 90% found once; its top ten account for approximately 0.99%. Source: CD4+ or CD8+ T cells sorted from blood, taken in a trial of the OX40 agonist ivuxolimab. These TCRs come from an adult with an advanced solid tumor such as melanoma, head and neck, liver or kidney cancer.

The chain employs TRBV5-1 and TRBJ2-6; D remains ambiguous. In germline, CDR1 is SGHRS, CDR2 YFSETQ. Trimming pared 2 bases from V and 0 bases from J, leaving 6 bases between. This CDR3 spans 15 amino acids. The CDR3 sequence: CASSLESSGANVLTF. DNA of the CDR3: TGCGCCAGCAGCTTAGAAAGCTCTGGGGCCAACGTCCTGACTTTC.

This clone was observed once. CDR3 nucleotide sequence: TGCGCCAGCAGCCAAGTCTTTACCGGGACAGGGGTAGAAAAACTGTTTTTT. It codes for CASSQVFTGTGVEKLFF. The chain is built from TRBV4-1 and TRBJ1-4, with 10 bases identical to TRBD1. The germline CDR1 and CDR2 sequences are MGHRA and YSYEKL. This CDR3 is 17 amino acids long. V gave up 1 base and J gave up 8 bases; unmatched junction bases: 10.

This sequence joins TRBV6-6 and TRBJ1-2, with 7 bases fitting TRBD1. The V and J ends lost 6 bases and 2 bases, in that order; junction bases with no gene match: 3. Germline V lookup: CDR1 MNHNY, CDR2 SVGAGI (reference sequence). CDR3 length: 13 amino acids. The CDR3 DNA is TGTGCCAGCAGACGGGACAGAAACTATGGCTACACCTTC. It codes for CASRRDRNYGYTF.

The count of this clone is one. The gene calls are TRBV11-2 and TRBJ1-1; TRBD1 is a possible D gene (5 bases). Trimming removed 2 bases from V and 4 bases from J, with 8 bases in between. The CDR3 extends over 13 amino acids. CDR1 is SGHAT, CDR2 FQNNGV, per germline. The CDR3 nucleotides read TGTGCCAGCAGCTTAAGAGGGGCCACTGAAGCTTTCTTT. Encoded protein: CASSLRGATEAFF.

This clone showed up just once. CDR3 DNA sequence: TGTGCCAGCAGCGTAGAGCAGATTCCCGTCTATCAGCCCCAGCATTTT. Its translation is CASSVEQIPVYQPQHF. The chain combines TRBV9 with TRBJ1-5; D call uncertain. CDR1 and CDR2 from the germline V gene are SGDLS and YYNGEE. Deletions cut 0 bases from V and 5 bases from J, with 15 bases between. The CDR3 loop spans 16 amino acids.

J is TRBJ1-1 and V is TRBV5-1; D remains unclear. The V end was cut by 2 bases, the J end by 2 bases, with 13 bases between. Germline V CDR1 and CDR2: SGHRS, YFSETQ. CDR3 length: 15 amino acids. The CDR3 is CASSFGVLGNTEAFF. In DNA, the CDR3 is TGCGCCAGCAGCTTCGGGGTATTGGGAAACACTGAAGCTTTCTTT.

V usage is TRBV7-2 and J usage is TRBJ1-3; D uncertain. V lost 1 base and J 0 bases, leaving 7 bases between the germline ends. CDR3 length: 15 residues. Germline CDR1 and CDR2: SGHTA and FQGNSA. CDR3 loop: CASSLVASSGNTIYF. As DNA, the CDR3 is TGTGCCAGCAGCTTAGTGGCGAGCTCTGGAAACACCATATATTTT.

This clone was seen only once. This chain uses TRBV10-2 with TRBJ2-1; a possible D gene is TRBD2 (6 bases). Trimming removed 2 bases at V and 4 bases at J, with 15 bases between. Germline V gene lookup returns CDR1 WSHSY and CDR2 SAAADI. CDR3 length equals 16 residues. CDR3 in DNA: TGCGCCAGCAGTGAGCTCGGGACTTCGGGATACAATGAGCAGTTCTTC. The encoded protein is CASSELGTSGYNEQFF.

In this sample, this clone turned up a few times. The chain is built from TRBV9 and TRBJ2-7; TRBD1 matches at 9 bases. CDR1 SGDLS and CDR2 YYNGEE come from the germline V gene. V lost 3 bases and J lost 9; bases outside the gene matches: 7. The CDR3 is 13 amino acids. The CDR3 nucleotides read TGTGCCAGCAGCGGGGGGACAGGGATACCGCAGTACTTC. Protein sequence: CASSGGTGIPQYF.

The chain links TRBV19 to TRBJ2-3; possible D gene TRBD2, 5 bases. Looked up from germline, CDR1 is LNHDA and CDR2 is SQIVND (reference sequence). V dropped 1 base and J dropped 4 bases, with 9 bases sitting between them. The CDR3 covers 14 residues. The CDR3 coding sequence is TGTGCCAGTAGTATAGTCCTAGCAGCAGATACGCAGTATTTT. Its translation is CASSIVLAADTQYF. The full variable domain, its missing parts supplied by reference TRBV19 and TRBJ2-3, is DGGITQSPKYLFRKEGQNVTLSCEQNLNHDAMYWYRQDPGQGLRLIYYSQIVNDFQKGDIAEGYSVSREKKESFPLTVTSAQKNPTAFYLCASSIVLAADTQYFGPGTRLTVL.

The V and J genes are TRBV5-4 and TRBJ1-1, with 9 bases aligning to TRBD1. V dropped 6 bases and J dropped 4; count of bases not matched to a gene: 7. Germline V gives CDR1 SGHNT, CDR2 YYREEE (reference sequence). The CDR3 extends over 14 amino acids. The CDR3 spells CASIQDRGGTEAFF. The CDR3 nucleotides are TGTGCCAGCATACAGGACAGGGGAGGCACTGAAGCTTTCTTT.

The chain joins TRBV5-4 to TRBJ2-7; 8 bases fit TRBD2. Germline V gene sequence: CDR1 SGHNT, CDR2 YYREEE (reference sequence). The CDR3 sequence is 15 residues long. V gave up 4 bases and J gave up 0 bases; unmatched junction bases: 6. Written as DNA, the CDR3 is TGTGCCAGCAGCACTCTAGCGGGCAACTCCTACGAGCAGTACTTC. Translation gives CASSTLAGNSYEQYF.

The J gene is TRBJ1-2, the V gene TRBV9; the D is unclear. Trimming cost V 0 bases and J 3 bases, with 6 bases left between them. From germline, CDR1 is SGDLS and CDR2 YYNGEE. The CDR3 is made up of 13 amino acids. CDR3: CASSVGTDYGYTF. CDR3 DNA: TGTGCCAGCAGCGTAGGTACAGACTATGGCTACACCTTC.

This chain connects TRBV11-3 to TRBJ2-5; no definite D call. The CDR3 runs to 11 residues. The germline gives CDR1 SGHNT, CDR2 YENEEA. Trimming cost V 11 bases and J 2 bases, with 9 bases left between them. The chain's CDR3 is CAAPKQETQYF. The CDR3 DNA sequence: TGTGCCGCGCCCAAGCAAGAGACCCAGTACTTC.

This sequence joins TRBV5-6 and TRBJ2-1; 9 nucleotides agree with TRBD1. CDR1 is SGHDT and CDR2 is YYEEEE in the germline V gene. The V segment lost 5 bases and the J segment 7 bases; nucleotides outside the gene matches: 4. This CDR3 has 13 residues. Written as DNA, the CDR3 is TGTGCCAGCAGACGGACAGGGGTAAATGAGCAGTTCTTC. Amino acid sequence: CASRRTGVNEQFF.

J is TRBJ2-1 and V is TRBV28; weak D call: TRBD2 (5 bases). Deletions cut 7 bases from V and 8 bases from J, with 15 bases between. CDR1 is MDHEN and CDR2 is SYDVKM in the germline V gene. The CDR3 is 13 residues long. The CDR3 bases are TGTGCCAGCACCGAACTAGTTGAGGATGAGCAGTTCTTC. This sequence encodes CASTELVEDEQFF.

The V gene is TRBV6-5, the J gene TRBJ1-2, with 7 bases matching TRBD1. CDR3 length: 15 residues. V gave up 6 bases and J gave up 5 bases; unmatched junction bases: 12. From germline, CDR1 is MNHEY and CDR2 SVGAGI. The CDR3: CASRRDSNGLYGYTF. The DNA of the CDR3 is TGTGCCAGCAGGCGGGACAGCAATGGCCTTTATGGCTACACCTTC.

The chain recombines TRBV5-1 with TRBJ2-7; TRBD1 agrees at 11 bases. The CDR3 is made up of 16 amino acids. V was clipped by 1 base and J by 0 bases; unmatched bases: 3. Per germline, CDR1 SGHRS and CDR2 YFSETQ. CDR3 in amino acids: CASSLMGTGGSYEQYF. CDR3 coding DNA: TGCGCCAGCAGCTTGATGGGGACAGGGGGCTCCTACGAGCAGTACTTC. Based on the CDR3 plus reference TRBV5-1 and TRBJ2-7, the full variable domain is KAGVTQTPRYLIKTRGQQVTLSCSPISGHRSVSWYQQTPGQGLQFLFEYFSETQRNKGNFPGRFSGRQFSNSRSEMNVSTLELGDSALYLCASSLMGTGGSYEQYFGPGTRLTVT.

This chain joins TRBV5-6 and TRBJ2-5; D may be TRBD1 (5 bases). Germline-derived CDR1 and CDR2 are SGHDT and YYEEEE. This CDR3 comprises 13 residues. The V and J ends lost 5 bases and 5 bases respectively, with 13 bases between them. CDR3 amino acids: CASRTTAGETQYF. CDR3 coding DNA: TGTGCCAGCAGGACAACAGCAGGGGAGACCCAGTACTTC.

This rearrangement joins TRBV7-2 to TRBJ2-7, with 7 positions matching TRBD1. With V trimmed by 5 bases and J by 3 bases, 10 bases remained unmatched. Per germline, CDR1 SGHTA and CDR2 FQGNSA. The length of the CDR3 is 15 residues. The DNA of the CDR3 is TGTGCCAGCAGCGTGCGAACAGGGGACGGCTACGAGCAGTACTTC. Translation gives CASSVRTGDGYEQYF.

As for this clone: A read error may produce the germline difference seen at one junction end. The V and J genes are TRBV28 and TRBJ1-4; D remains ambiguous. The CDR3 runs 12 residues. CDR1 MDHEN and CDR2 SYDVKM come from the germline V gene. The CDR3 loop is CASSFPGFALIF. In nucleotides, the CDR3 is TGTGCCAGCAGCTTCCCGGGGTTCGCGTTAATATTT.

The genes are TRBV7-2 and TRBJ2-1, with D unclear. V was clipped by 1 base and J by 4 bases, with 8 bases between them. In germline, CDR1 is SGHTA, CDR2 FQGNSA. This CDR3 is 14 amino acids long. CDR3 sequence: CASSLEAVYNEQFF. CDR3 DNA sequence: TGTGCCAGCAGCTTAGAGGCGGTATACAATGAGCAGTTCTTC.

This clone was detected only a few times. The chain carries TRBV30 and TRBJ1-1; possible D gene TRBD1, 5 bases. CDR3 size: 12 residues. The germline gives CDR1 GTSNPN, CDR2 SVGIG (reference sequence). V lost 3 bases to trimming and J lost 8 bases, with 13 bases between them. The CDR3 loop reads CAWRVRGEEAFF. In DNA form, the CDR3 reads TGTGCCTGGAGAGTGAGGGGTGAAGAAGCTTTCTTT.

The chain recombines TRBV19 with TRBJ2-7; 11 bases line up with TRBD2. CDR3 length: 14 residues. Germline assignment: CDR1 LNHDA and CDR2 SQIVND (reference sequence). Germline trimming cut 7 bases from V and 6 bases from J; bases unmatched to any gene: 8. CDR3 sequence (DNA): TGTGCCAGTACCATGGGGCTAGCGGGAGGCGAGCAGTACTTC. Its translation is CASTMGLAGGEQYF.

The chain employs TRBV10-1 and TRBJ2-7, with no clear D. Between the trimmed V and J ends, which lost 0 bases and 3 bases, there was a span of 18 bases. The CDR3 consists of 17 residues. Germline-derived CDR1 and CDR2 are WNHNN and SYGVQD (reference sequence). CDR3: CASSESWSGPPLYEQYF. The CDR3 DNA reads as TGCGCCAGCAGTGAGTCGTGGTCCGGCCCGCCCCTCTACGAGCAGTACTTC.

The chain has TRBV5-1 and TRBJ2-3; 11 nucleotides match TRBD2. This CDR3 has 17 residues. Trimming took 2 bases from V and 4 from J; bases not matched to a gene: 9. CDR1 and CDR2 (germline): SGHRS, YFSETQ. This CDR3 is CASSLLAGDGRADTQYF. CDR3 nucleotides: TGCGCCAGCAGCTTACTAGCGGGAGACGGGAGGGCAGATACGCAGTATTTT.

CDR3 nucleotides: TGTGCCAGCAGCTTAAGCGGGGCTAGCGGGATTCAATATGAGCAGTTCTTC. Translated, it gives CASSLSGASGIQYEQFF. V and J are TRBV7-3 and TRBJ2-1; 9 bases agree with TRBD2. The CDR3 extends over 17 amino acids. J gave up 8 bases and V 1 base, and 12 bases lay outside the gene matches. CDR1 SGHTA and CDR2 FQGTGA come from the germline V gene.